Listed below are T cell receptor beta chains from one sample, sequenced in a study of CD8+CD57+ T cells in acquired aplastic anemia. TCRdb itself ran the reads through MiXCR, one entry per CDR3 protein. The sample consists of some 200,000 distinct CDR3 sequences, approximately 50% of them appearing once. The specimen sequenced was sorted CD4+, CD8+, or CD8+CD57+ T cells (not recorded which) from PBMCs. The receptors stem from a human donor with aplastic anemia. The CDR3 runs from the conserved cysteine through the conserved F or W. D genes are given only for firm matches. A clone size is listed for some rows: how often the clone was seen (once, few, many), or a class if it is expanded.

V gene,D gene,J gene,clone size,CDR3 protein,CDR3 DNA
TRBV19,-,TRBJ2-1,few,CASDDSSPDEQFF,TGTGCCAGTGATGATAGCTCGCCCGATGAGCAGTTCTTC
TRBV2,TRBD2,TRBJ2-2,many,CASSRSGRAPGELFF,TGTGCCAGCAGTCGTAGCGGGAGGGCCCCCGGGGAGCTGTTTTTT
TRBV25-1,-,TRBJ2-3,many,CASSETRSTDTQYF,TGTGCCAGCAGTGAGACACGGAGCACAGATACGCAGTATTTT
TRBV7-2,-,TRBJ2-7,-,CASSIGVAEQYF,TGTGCCAGCAGCATCGGAGTGGCCGAGCAGTACTTC
TRBV3-1,-,TRBJ1-3,many,CASSQALTPGNTIYF,TGTGCCAGCAGCCAAGCCCTGACTCCTGGAAACACCATATATTTT
TRBV25-1,-,TRBJ2-1,-,CASSDGALLKETPYF,TGTGCCAGCAGTGACGGGGCCTTATTAAAAGAGACCCCGTACTTC
TRBV7-9,-,TRBJ2-3,-,CASSLIQETDTQYF,TGTGCCAGCAGCTTAATTCAGGAGACAGATACGCAGTATTTT
TRBV2,TRBD1,TRBJ1-3,-,CASSPGTGGSGNTIYF,TGTGCCAGCAGTCCAGGGACAGGGGGCTCTGGAAACACCATATATTTT
TRBV7-8,-,TRBJ2-7,once,CASSLAAGPTYEQYF,TGTGCCAGCAGCTTAGCGGCGGGCCCTACCTACGAGCAGTACTTC
TRBV12-3/TRBV12-4,-,TRBJ2-3,few,CASRRTVKLGQFTSTDTQYF,TGTGCCAGCAGAAGAACGGTAAAACTTGGACAGTTTACTAGCACAGATACGCAGTATTTT
TRBV10-3,-,TRBJ2-3,-,CAISTIAEPFTDTQYF,TGTGCCATCAGTACAATAGCGGAGCCCTTCACAGATACGCAGTATTTT
TRBV15,TRBD1,TRBJ2-7,few,CATSSRFGDRGRDEQYF,TGTGCCACCAGCAGTCGGTTTGGGGATAGGGGGCGCGACGAGCAGTACTTC
TRBV5-5,-,TRBJ2-1,many,CASSLGTPYNEQFF,TGTGCCAGCAGCTTGGGAACACCTTACAATGAGCAGTTCTTC
TRBV19,-,TRBJ1-6,-,CASTDGGRRVSPLHF,TGTGCCAGTACGGACGGGGGGCGCCGCGTTTCACCCCTCCACTTT
TRBV7-9,-,TRBJ2-5,many,CASSYGLVQETQYF,TGTGCCAGCAGCTACGGACTCGTCCAAGAGACCCAGTACTTC
TRBV19,-,TRBJ2-7,-,CASSIPGAYEQYF,TGTGCCAGTAGTATCCCGGGGGCCTACGAGCAGTACTTC
TRBV9,-,TRBJ2-1,many,CASSVGGPQLGYNEQFF,TGTGCCAGCAGCGTAGGAGGGCCGCAACTGGGGTACAATGAGCAGTTCTTC
TRBV30,-,TRBJ2-7,few,CAWSTPSSSYEQYF,TGTGCCTGGAGCACCCCTTCGAGCTCCTACGAGCAGTACTTC
TRBV7-2,-,TRBJ1-6,few,CASSLGGFNSPLHF,TGTGCCAGCAGCTTAGGAGGATTCAATTCACCCCTCCACTTT
TRBV7-3,-,TRBJ2-2,-,CASSSKNSGELFF,TGTGCCAGCAGCTCCAAAAACTCCGGGGAGCTGTTTTTT
TRBV14,-,TRBJ2-1,-,CASSTSSSYNEQFF,TGTGCCAGCAGTACTAGCAGCTCCTACAATGAGCAGTTCTTC